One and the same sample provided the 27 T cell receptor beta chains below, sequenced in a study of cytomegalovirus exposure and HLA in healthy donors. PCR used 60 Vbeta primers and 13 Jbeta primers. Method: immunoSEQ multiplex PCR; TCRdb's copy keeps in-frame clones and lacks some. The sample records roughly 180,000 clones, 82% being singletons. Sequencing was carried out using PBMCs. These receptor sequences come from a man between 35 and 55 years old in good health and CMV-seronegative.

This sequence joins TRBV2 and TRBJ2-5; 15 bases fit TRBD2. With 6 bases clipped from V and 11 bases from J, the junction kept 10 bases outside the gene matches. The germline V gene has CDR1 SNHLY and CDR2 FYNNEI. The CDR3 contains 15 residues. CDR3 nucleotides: TGTGCCAGCAGGAGGACTAGCGGGAGGGGGTGGGAGCAGTACTTC. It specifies CASRRTSGRGWEQYF.

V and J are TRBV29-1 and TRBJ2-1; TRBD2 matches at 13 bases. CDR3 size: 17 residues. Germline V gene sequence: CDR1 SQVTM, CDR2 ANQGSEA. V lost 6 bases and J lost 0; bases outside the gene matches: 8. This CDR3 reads CSVDGLAGDISYNEQFF. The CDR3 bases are TGCAGCGTGGACGGACTAGCGGGAGATATCTCCTACAATGAGCAGTTCTTC.

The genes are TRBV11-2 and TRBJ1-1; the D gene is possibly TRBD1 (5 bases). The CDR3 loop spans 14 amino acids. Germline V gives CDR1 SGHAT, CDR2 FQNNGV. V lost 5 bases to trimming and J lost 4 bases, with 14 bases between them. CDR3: CASSGLQGRTEAFF. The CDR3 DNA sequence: TGTGCCAGCAGCGGTCTTCAGGGTCGCACTGAAGCTTTCTTT.

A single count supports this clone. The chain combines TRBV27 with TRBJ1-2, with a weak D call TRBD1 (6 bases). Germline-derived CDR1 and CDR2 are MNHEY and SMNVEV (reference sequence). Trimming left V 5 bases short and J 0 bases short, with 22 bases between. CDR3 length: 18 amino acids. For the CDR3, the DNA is TGTGCCAGCAGTCTAAAGCCGACAGGTGTCATGTCTAACTATGGCTACACCTTC. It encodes CASSLKPTGVMSNYGYTF.

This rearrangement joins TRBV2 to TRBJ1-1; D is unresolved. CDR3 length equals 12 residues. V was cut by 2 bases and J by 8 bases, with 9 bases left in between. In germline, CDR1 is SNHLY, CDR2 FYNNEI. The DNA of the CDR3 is TGTGCCAGCAGTGAACTCGGGAGAGAAGCTTTCTTT. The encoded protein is CASSELGREAFF.

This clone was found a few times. CDR3: CASSWGDGTNTGELFF. Here the CDR3 DNA reads TGCGCCAGCAGCTGGGGGGACGGAACGAACACCGGGGAGCTGTTTTTT. This sequence joins TRBV5-1 and TRBJ2-2, with D perhaps matching TRBD2 (6 bases). CDR1 is SGHRS, CDR2 YFSETQ, per germline. With 3 bases removed from V and 0 bases from J, the gap between germline ends came to 12 bases. The CDR3 extends over 16 amino acids.

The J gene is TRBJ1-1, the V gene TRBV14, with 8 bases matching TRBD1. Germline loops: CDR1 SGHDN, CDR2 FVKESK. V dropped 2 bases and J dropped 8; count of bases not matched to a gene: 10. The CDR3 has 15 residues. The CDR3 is CASSQFSGQGSEAFF. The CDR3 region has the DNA TGTGCCAGCAGCCAATTTTCAGGACAGGGTTCCGAAGCTTTCTTT. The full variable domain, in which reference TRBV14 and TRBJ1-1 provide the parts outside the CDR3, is EAGVTQFPSHSVIEKGQTVTLRCDPISGHDNLYWYRRVMGKEIKFLLHFVKESKQDESGMPNNRFLAERTGGTYSTLKVQPAELEDSGVYFCASSQFSGQGSEAFFGQGTRLTVV.

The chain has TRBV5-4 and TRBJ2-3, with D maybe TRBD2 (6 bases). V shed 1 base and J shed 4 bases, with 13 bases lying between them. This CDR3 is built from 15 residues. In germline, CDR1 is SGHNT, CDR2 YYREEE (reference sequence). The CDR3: CASSLSAGKSDTQYF. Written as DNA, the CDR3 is TGTGCCAGCAGCTTGTCGGCGGGAAAGTCAGATACGCAGTATTTT.

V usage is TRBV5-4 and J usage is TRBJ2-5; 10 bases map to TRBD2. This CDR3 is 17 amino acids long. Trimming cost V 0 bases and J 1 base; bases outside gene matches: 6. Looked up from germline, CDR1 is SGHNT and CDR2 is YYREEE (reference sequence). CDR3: CASSLGTSGRAQETQYF. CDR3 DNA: TGTGCCAGCAGCTTGGGAACGAGCGGGAGGGCCCAAGAGACCCAGTACTTC.

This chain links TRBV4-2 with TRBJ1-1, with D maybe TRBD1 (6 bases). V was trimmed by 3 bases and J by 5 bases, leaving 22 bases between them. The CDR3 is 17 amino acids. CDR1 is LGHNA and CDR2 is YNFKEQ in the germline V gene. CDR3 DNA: TGTGCCAGCAGCCAGGATGGGGCGGGGGGGCGCAGGACTGAAGCTTTCTTT. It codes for CASSQDGAGGRRTEAFF.

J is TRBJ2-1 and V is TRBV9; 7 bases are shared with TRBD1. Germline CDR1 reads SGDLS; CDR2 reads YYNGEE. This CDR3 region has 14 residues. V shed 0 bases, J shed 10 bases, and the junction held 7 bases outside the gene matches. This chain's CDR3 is CASSVGTGPREQFF. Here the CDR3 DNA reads TGTGCCAGCAGCGTAGGGACAGGTCCGCGGGAGCAGTTCTTC. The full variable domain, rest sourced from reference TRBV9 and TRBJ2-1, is DSGVTQTPKHLITATGQRVTLRCSPRSGDLSVYWYQQSLDQGLQFLIQYYNGEERAKGNILERFSAQQFPDLHSELNLSSLELGDSALYFCASSVGTGPREQFFGPGTRLTVL.

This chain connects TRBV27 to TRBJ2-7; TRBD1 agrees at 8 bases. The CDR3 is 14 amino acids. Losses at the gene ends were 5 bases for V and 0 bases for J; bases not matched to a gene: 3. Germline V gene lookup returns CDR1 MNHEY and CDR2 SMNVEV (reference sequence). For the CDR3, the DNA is TGTGCCAGCAGTCGGACAGGGAGCTCCTACGAGCAGTACTTC. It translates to CASSRTGSSYEQYF.

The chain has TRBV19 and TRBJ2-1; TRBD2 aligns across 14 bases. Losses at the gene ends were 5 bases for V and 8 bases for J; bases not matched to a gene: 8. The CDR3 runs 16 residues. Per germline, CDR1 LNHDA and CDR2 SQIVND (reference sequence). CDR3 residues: CASSGQTSGGGYEQFF. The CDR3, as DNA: TGTGCCAGTAGTGGACAGACTAGCGGGGGGGGGTATGAGCAGTTCTTC. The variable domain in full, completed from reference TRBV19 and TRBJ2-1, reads DGGITQSPKYLFRKEGQNVTLSCEQNLNHDAMYWYRQDPGQGLRLIYYSQIVNDFQKGDIAEGYSVSREKKESFPLTVTSAQKNPTAFYLCASSGQTSGGGYEQFFGPGTRLTVL.

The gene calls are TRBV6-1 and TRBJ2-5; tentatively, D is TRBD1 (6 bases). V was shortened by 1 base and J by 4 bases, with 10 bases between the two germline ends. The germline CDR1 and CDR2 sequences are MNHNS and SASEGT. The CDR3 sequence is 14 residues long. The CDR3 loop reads CASSEDRVAETQYF. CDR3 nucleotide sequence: TGTGCCAGCAGTGAAGACAGGGTCGCAGAGACCCAGTACTTC.

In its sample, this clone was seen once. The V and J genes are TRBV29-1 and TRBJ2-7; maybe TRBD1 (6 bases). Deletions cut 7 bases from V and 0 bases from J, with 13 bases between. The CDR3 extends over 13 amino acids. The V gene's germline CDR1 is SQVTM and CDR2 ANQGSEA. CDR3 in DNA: TGCAGCGCCATCGACAGGAGCTCCTACGAGCAGTACTTC. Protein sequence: CSAIDRSSYEQYF.

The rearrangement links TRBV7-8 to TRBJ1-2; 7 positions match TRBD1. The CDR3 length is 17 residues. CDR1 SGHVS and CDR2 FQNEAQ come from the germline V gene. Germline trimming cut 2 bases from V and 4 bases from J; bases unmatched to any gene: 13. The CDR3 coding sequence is TGTGCCAGCAGCTTATCAGGGGGGCGGGCACAGGGCTATGGCTACACCTTC. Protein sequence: CASSLSGGRAQGYGYTF.

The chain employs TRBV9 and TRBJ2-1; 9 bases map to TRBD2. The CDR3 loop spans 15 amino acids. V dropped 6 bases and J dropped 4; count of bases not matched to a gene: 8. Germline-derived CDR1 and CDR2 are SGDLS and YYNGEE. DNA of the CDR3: TGTGCCAGCACCCGTAGCGGGGGCCTGTACAATGAGCAGTTCTTC. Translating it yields CASTRSGGLYNEQFF.

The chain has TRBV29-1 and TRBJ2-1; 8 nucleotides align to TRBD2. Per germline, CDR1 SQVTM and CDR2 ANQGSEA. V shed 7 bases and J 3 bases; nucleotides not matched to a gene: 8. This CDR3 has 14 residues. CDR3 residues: CSAPGLALYNEQFF. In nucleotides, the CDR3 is TGCAGCGCGCCCGGACTAGCCCTCTACAATGAGCAGTTCTTC.

The CDR3 sequence is CASSFIGGNNEQFF. The CDR3 coding sequence is TGTGCCAGCAGCTTCATTGGAGGGAACAATGAGCAGTTCTTC. V usage is TRBV11-3 and J usage is TRBJ2-1; D is perhaps TRBD2 (6 bases). The CDR3 is 14 residues long. V shed 3 bases and J shed 5 bases, with 11 bases lying between them. Germline V lookup: CDR1 SGHNT, CDR2 YENEEA.

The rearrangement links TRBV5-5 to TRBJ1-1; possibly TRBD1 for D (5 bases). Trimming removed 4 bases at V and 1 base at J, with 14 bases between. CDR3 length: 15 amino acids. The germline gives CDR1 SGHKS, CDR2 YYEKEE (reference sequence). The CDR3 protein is CASSPRLGGNTEAFF. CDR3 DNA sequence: TGTGCCAGCAGCCCTCGGTTGGGGGGGAACACTGAAGCTTTCTTT. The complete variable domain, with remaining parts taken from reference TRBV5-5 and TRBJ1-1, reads DAGVTQSPTHLIKTRGQQVTLRCSPISGHKSVSWYQQVLGQGPQFIFQYYEKEERGRGNFPDRFSARQFPNYSSELNVNALLLGDSALYLCASSPRLGGNTEAFFGQGTRLTVV.

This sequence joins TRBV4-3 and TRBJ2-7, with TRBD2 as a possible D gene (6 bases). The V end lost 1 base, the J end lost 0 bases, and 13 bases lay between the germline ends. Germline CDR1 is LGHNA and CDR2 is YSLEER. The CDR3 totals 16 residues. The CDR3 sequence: CASSQALTGSSYEQYF. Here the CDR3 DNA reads TGCGCCAGCAGCCAAGCCCTGACCGGGAGCTCCTACGAGCAGTACTTC.

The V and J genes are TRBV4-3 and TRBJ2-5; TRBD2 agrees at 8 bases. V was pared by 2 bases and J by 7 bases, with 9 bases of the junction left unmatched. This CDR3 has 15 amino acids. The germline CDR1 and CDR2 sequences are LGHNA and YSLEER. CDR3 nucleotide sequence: TGCGCCAGCAGCCAATCCTGGACTAGCCCCGGGACCCAGTACTTC. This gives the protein CASSQSWTSPGTQYF.

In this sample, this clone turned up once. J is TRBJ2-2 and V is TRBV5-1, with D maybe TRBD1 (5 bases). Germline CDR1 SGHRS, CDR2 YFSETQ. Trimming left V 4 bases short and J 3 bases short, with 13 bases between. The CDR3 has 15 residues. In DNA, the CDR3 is TGCGCCAGCAGCAGCCAGGGCAGGGACACCGGGGAGCTGTTTTTT. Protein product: CASSSQGRDTGELFF.

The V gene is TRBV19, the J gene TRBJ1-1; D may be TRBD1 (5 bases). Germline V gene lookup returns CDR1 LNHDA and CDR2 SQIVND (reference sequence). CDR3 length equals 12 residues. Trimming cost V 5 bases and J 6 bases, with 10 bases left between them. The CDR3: CASSLGLAEAFF. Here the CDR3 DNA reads TGTGCCAGTAGTCTGGGGCTCGCTGAAGCTTTCTTT.

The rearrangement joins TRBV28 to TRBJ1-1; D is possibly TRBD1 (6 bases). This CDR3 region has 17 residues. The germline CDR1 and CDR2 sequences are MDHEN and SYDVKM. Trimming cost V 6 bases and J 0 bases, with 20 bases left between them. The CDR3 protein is CASRGGREVGMNTEAFF. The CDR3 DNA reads TGTGCCAGCAGGGGGGGGCGGGAGGTGGGTATGAACACTGAAGCTTTCTTT.

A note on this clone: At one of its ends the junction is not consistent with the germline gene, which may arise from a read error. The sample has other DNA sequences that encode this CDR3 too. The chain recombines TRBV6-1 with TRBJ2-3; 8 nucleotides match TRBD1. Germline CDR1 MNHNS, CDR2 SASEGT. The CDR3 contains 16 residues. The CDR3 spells CASSEVTGAKVDTQYF. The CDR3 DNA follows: TGTGCTAGCAGTGAAGTGACAGGGGCGAAGGTTGATACGCAGTATTTT.

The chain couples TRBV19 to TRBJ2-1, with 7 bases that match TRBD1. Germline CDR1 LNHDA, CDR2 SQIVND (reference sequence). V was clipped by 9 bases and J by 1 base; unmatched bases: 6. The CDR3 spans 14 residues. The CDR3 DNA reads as TGTGCCAGCCCAACAGGGGTTTCCTACAATGAGCAGTTCTTC. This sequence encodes CASPTGVSYNEQFF.